Listed below are T cell receptor beta chains from one sample, sequenced in a study of cytomegalovirus exposure and HLA in healthy donors. Measured with immunoSEQ multiplex PCR; TCRdb has only the in-frame clones, and not every one. The sample lists over 110,000 clones; roughly 80% were seen once. Input material: PBMCs. These TCRs come from a female donor in good health and CMV-seronegative. Each CDR3 is given with its conserved first and last residue. A D gene is named only where the DNA matches it firmly. Clone size is given for some rows only: seen once, a few or many times, or a class if the clone is expanded.

cdr3_length j_call v_call clone_size d_call cdr3_nt cdr3_aa
12 TRBJ2-3 TRBV7-9 NA NA TGTGCCAGCAGCTCGAGCCCAGATACGCAGTATTTT CASSSSPDTQYF
15 TRBJ1-1 TRBV14 NA NA TGTGCCAGCAGCCCACTTAGAGTCGTGAACACTGAAGCTTTCTTT CASSPLRVVNTEAFF
15 TRBJ2-7 TRBV18 NA NA TGTGCCAGCTCACCTAGCAGGGCTAGCTCCTACGAGCAGTACTTC CASSPSRASSYEQYF
18 TRBJ2-4 TRBV23-1 NA TRBD2 TGCGCCAGCAGTCAATCCGGGGGGGCGGGTTCGGCCAAAAACATTCAGTACTTC CASSQSGGAGSAKNIQYF
13 TRBJ2-1 TRBV5-4 NA NA TGTGCCAGCAGCTTGGACAGTTACAATGAGCAGTTCTTC CASSLDSYNEQFF
13 TRBJ2-3 TRBV7-2 NA NA TGTGCCAGCAGCCGACAGACCACAGATACGCAGTATTTT CASSRQTTDTQYF
12 TRBJ2-7 TRBV29-1 NA NA TGCAGCGTTGGCCAGGGATTCGACGAGCAGTACTTC CSVGQGFDEQYF
16 TRBJ2-7 TRBV6-6 NA TRBD2 TGTGCCAGCAGCCGGGGGACTAGCGGGAGCCCCTACGAGCAGTACTTC CASSRGTSGSPYEQYF
14 TRBJ1-4 TRBV9 NA TRBD1 TGTGCCAGCAAAAAGGGACAGGGGAATGAAAAACTGTTTTTT CASKKGQGNEKLFF
13 TRBJ1-2 TRBV27 NA NA TGTGCCAGCAGTCCGCGGGACCGCTATGGCTACACCTTC CASSPRDRYGYTF
14 TRBJ1-5 TRBV15 NA NA TGTGCCACCAGCAGAGATAGGGGGTATCAGCCCCAGCATTTT CATSRDRGYQPQHF
13 TRBJ1-1 TRBV30 few TRBD1 TGTGCCTCCTTGGACAGGAGAACGACTGAAGCTTTCTTT CASLDRRTTEAFF
12 TRBJ2-1 TRBV4-1 NA NA TGCGCCAGCAGCCCTTGGACTAATGAGCAGTTCTTC CASSPWTNEQFF
14 TRBJ2-3 TRBV9 NA NA TGTGCCAGCAGCGCGACTAGTCAGTTGGATACGCAGTATTTT CASSATSQLDTQYF
15 TRBJ2-7 TRBV11-2 NA TRBD1 TGTGCCAGCAGCACCATCGGGACAGGGGATTACGAGCAGTACTTC CASSTIGTGDYEQYF
13 TRBJ2-1 TRBV4-1 NA NA TGCGCCAGCTTAGGCCGGGAAACCAATGAGCAGTTCTTC CASLGRETNEQFF
16 TRBJ1-2 TRBV27 few TRBD1 TGTGCCAGCAGCCCTCGGACAGGGAGGACTAACTATGGCTACACCTTC CASSPRTGRTNYGYTF
12 TRBJ2-5 TRBV30 NA NA TGTGCCTGGAGCAGACTCCAAGAGACCCAGTACTTC CAWSRLQETQYF
16 TRBJ2-1 TRBV7-9 NA TRBD2 TGTGCCAGCAGCCATCGGACTAGCGGGAGGGCAGGAGAGCAGTTCTTC CASSHRTSGRAGEQFF
15 TRBJ2-3 TRBV14 NA TRBD2 TGTGCCAGCAGCCTAGCGGGAGCGGGGACAGATACGCAGTATTTT CASSLAGAGTDTQYF
17 TRBJ2-7 TRBV18 NA TRBD2 TGTGCCAGCTCACGAGAGGGACTAGCGGTCCTCGGCGACGAGCAGTACTTC CASSREGLAVLGDEQYF
18 TRBJ2-6 TRBV18 once TRBD2 TGTGCCAGCTCACCAAGGGCCCTCGGGGGGACTGGGGCCAACGTCCTGACTTTC CASSPRALGGTGANVLTF
12 TRBJ2-7 TRBV12-5 once NA TGTGCTAGTGGTTCCCGGAGAGACGAGCAGTACTTC CASGSRRDEQYF
15 TRBJ1-2 TRBV7-9 NA TRBD1 TGTGCCAGCAGCCCGGACAGGGTTGAGAACTATGGCTACACCTTC CASSPDRVENYGYTF
15 TRBJ2-1 TRBV19 NA TRBD2 TGTGCCAGTCGAAATAGCGGGAGGCGGTACAATGAGCAGTTCTTC CASRNSGRRYNEQFF
13 TRBJ1-2 TRBV4-1 NA NA TGCGCCAGCAGCCAAGCAGGGGACTATGGCTACACCTTC CASSQAGDYGYTF
15 TRBJ2-5 TRBV10-3 NA NA TGTGCCATCAGGTCCTCGAAGACAGACCAAGAGACCCAGTACTTC CAIRSSKTDQETQYF
19 TRBJ1-6 TRBV12-1 NA NA TGTGCCAGCAGCTTCAAGCCGGGACAGACCAGCTCCTATAATTCACCCCTCCACTTT CASSFKPGQTSSYNSPLHF
14 TRBJ2-3 TRBV2 NA NA TGTGCCAGCAGGGTAGGGGAAAGCACAGATACGCAGTATTTT CASRVGESTDTQYF
12 TRBJ1-1 TRBV25-1 NA NA TGTGCCAGCAGTGAATATGGGACATTAGCTTTCTTT CASSEYGTLAFF
13 TRBJ2-7 TRBV28 NA NA TGTGCCAGCAGTTTATGGGAGACCTACGAGCAGTACTTC CASSLWETYEQYF
15 TRBJ2-7 TRBV30 NA NA TGTGCCTGGAGTCCAGCGACTAGGCCCCTCCACGAGCAGTACTTC CAWSPATRPLHEQYF
13 TRBJ2-7 TRBV29-1 NA NA TGCAGCGTTAAGGGCAGGGACTCCTACGAGCAGTACTTC CSVKGRDSYEQYF
14 TRBJ1-1 TRBV7-2 NA NA TGTGCCAGCAGCTTATACCTATCCAACACTGAAGCTTTCTTT CASSLYLSNTEAFF
15 TRBJ1-3 TRBV7-9 NA TRBD1 TGTGCCAGCAGCTTAGTGTGGACAGGTCTATTCGAAAACGGTTTT CASSLVWTGLFENGF
14 TRBJ2-1 TRBV28 NA NA TGTGCCAGCAGTTTACCTTCTGGGGGCGGTGAGCAGTTCTTC CASSLPSGGGEQFF
18 TRBJ1-6 TRBV4-1 NA TRBD1 TGCGCCAGCAGGAACACCGGGACAGGGGGCTCCTATAATTCACCCCTCCACTTT CASRNTGTGGSYNSPLHF
14 TRBJ2-1 TRBV4-3 once NA TGCGCCAGCAGCCAAGATTCATTCAACAATGAGCAGTTCTTC CASSQDSFNNEQFF
17 TRBJ2-6 TRBV5-1 NA TRBD1 TGCGCCAGCAGCTTAAAGACAGGGGTGTCTGGGGCCAACGTCCTGACTTTC CASSLKTGVSGANVLTF
13 TRBJ1-4 TRBV29-1 NA NA TGCAGCGCCCTCCTAACAACTAATGAAAAACTGTTTTTT CSALLTTNEKLFF
15 TRBJ2-2 TRBV2 few TRBD1 TGTGCCAGCAGTCCAGGACAGGGTATCACCGGGGAGCTGTTTTTT CASSPGQGITGELFF
15 TRBJ1-6 TRBV28 NA NA TGTGCCAGCCGCGGACGTACAGGGTCAGGTTCACCCCTCCACTTT CASRGRTGSGSPLHF
14 TRBJ2-6 TRBV9 NA NA TGTGCCAGCAGTCCCCTCTCTGGGGCCAACGTCCTGACTTTC CASSPLSGANVLTF
15 TRBJ2-1 TRBV5-1 NA TRBD2 TGCGCCAGCAGACCTAGCGGGGGGGCCTACAATGAGCAGTTCTTC CASRPSGGAYNEQFF
13 TRBJ1-4 TRBV29-1 NA NA TGCAGCGTTACGGGGGGGGATAATGAAAAACTGTTTTTT CSVTGGDNEKLFF
15 TRBJ1-6 TRBV11-3 NA TRBD1 TGTGCCAGCAGCTTGGGGACAGAGTATAATTCACCCCTCCACTTT CASSLGTEYNSPLHF
19 TRBJ2-2 TRBV12-5 NA TRBD2 TGTGCTAGTGGTTTTCGCCTAGCGGGGGGGCCCTATAACACCGGGGAGCTGTTTTTT CASGFRLAGGPYNTGELFF
15 TRBJ1-2 TRBV28 few NA TGTGCCAGCAGTTTATTAGGAACAGGCTGGTATGGCTACACCTTC CASSLLGTGWYGYTF
13 TRBJ1-4 TRBV7-8 NA TRBD1 TGTGCCAGCAGCTGGGACAGGGCCGGGAAACTGTTTTTT CASSWDRAGKLFF
16 TRBJ2-1 TRBV13 once TRBD2 TGTGCCAGCAGGGCCCTTTGGCGCGGGAGTGTAGATGAGCAGTTCTTC CASRALWRGSVDEQFF
15 TRBJ2-5 TRBV7-6 NA NA TGTGCCAGCAGCTTAGACAGGGCAAGAAGCGAGACCCAGTACTTC CASSLDRARSETQYF
13 TRBJ2-3 TRBV18 few NA TGTGCCAGCTCACCCCGGGAGACAGATACGCAGTATTTT CASSPRETDTQYF
15 TRBJ1-4 TRBV27 NA TRBD1 TGTGCCAGCAGTTTGACAGGGGGGGTCGGTGAAAAACTGTTTTTT CASSLTGGVGEKLFF
15 TRBJ1-1 TRBV27 few NA TGTGCCAGCAGTTTACTATTTGGTGGGAACACTGAAGCTTTCTTT CASSLLFGGNTEAFF
15 TRBJ1-1 TRBV28 NA NA TGTGCCAGCAGTCTGGGCTCCGACAGGCTCATGAAAGCTTTCTTT CASSLGSDRLMKAFF
19 TRBJ2-7 TRBV5-6 NA TRBD1 TGTGCCAGCAGCTCTAGCAACGAACCCAGGGGGCTGGGACCCTACGAGCAGTACTTC CASSSSNEPRGLGPYEQYF
16 TRBJ2-1 TRBV29-1 NA NA TGCAGCGTTCGCGGGACAGCTCGAAGCTCCTACAATGAGCAGTTCTTC CSVRGTARSSYNEQFF
15 TRBJ2-2 TRBV5-1 NA NA TGCGCCAGCAGCTTGTTTACAGGGCGGACCGGGGAGCTGTTTTTT CASSLFTGRTGELFF
15 TRBJ2-7 TRBV7-9 many TRBD1 TGTGCCAGCAGCACAGACCGGACAGGGGATTACGAGCAGTACTTC CASSTDRTGDYEQYF
13 TRBJ1-6 TRBV10-3 NA NA TGTGCCATCAGCCCCGGGTTTAATTCACCCCTCCACTTT CAISPGFNSPLHF